The T cell receptor (beta chain) under discussion was sequenced for a study of neoadjuvant anti-PD-1 for oral cavity cancer. About the research overall: Patients without progression got a fourth dose around day 43.

These newly diagnosed stage II-IVA oral cavity squamous cell carcinoma patients had no prior systemic or radiation treatment. The patients had HPV-negative, locally advanced oral cavity squamous cell carcinoma. Most tumor samples had approximately 5 ug input DNA in two replicates. Generated by immunoSEQ multiplex PCR, the TCRdb table keeps only in-frame clones and is missing some. Among approximately 12,000 clones, around 60% were seen once, and the ten largest hold almost 7%. The TCR comes from a person between 40 and 80 years old with oral cavity squamous cell carcinoma. The donor label of this sample is uncertain. The sample in question was tumor tissue, obtained before nivolumab (anti-PD-1) treatment.

The CDR3 sequence is CASSYASGGQETQYF. The CDR3 nucleotides read TGTGCCAGCAGTTACGCCTCCGGGGGCCAAGAGACCCAGTACTTC. The rearrangement joins TRBV6-5 to TRBJ2-5, with D maybe TRBD2 (6 bases). Trimming shortened V by 2 bases and J by 1 base, and 11 bases separated the two germline ends. The germline CDR1 and CDR2 sequences are MNHEY and SVGAGI. CDR3 length equals 15 residues.